What follows is one T cell receptor beta chain and its context. Its antigen is still unknown. CDR1 SGHNT and CDR2 YYREEE come from the germline V gene (reference sequence). V trimming: 4 bases; J trimming: 3 bases; junction bases outside the gene matches: 9. The CDR3 runs to 16 residues. The sample belongs to a study of T cell responses to AZD1222 COVID-19 vaccine. Assay used: immunoSEQ multiplex PCR; TCRdb lists only in-frame clones, some missing. The table shows about 150,000 clones, with roughly nine tenths occurring only once. Study results and limitations: Among AZD1222 vaccinees, only 5 or 6 were seropositive at baseline. At 160-218 and 743-854, vaccine-associated CD4 TCRs were dominant, and they spanned spike. The donor group comprised mostly white British people and more females; the analysis possibly underestimated clonal diversity.

J is TRBJ1-4 and V is TRBV5-4; 7 bases are shared with TRBD1. The receptor's source is an adult in good health. The starting material was peripheral blood, obtained on day 0 of MenACWY control vaccination. The CDR3 sequence: CASSNQPGTANEKLFF. The CDR3 DNA is TGTGCCAGCAGCAACCAGCCCGGGACAGCTAATGAAAAACTGTTTTTT.